One and the same sample provided the 3 T cell receptor beta chains below, sequenced in a study of control samples from healthy donors and cancer patients. Profiled with immunoSEQ multiplex PCR; TCRdb holds only in-frame clones, not every one. The repertoire has about 190,000 clones, about 90% of them found once; the top ten carry approximately 1.8%. Input material: blood. The receptor set was obtained from a man aged 30 to 39 in good health.

V is TRBV24-1 and J is TRBJ2-7; possibly TRBD1 for D (5 bases). Trimming left V 4 bases short and J 3 bases short, with 6 bases between. CDR1 is KGHDR, CDR2 SFDVKD, per germline. The CDR3 consists of 12 residues. The chain's CDR3 is CATSEQGYEQYF. The CDR3 bases are TGTGCCACCAGTGAGCAGGGCTACGAGCAGTACTTC.

The chain employs TRBV2 and TRBJ2-1, with 7 bases lining up with TRBD1. Losses at the gene ends were 4 bases for V and 6 bases for J; bases not matched to a gene: 3. The CDR3 length is 13 residues. Germline CDR1 is SNHLY and CDR2 is FYNNEI. This CDR3 is CASSVTGVNEQFF. The DNA for the CDR3 is TGTGCCAGCAGTGTCACAGGGGTCAATGAGCAGTTCTTC.

The rearrangement uses TRBV19 and TRBJ1-4; D is perhaps TRBD1 (5 bases). The CDR3 spans 17 residues. V was trimmed by 3 bases and J by 8 bases, leaving 22 bases between them. Germline CDR1 LNHDA, CDR2 SQIVND (reference sequence). The CDR3 coding sequence is TGTGCCAGTAGTATCCAGGGAGTGGGCATCCGGTACGAAAAACTGTTTTTT. Protein sequence: CASSIQGVGIRYEKLFF.